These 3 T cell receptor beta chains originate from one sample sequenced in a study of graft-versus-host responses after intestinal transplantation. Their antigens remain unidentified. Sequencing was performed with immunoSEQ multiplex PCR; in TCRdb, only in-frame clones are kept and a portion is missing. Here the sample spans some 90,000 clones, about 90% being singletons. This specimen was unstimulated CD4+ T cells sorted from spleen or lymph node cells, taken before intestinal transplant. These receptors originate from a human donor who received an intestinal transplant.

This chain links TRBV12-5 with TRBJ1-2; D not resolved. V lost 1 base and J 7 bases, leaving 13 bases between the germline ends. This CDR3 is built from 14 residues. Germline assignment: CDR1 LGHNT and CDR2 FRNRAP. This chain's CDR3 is CASGLAPGGSGYTF. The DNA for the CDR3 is TGTGCTAGTGGTTTGGCCCCAGGAGGTAGTGGCTACACCTTC.

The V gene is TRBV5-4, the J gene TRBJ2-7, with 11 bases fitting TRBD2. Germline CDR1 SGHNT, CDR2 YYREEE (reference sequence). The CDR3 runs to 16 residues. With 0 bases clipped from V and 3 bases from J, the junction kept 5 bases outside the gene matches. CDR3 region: CASSLGGTSGFYEQYF. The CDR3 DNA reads TGTGCCAGCAGCTTGGGGGGGACTAGCGGATTCTACGAGCAGTACTTC. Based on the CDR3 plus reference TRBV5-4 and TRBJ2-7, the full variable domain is ETGVTQSPTHLIKTRGQQVTLRCSSQSGHNTVSWYQQALGQGPQFIFQYYREEENGRGNFPPRFSGLQFPNYSSELNVNALELDDSALYLCASSLGGTSGFYEQYFGPGTRLTVT.

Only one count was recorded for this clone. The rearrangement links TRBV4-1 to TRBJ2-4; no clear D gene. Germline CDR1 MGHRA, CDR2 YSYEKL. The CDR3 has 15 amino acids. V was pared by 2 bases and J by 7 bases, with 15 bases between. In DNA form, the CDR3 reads TGCGCCAGCAGCCAAAGCCCTCGAGATCGGAACATTCAGTACTTC. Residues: CASSQSPRDRNIQYF.